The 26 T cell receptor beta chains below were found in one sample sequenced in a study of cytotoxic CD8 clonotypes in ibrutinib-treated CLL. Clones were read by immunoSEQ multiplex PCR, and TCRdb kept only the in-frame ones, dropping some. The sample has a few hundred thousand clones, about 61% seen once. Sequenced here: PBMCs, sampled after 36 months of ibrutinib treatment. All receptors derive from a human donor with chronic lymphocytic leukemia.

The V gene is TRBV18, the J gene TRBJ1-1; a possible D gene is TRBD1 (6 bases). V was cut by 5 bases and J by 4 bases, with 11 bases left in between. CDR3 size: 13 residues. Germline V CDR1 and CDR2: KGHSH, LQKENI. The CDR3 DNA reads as TGTGCCAGCTCAAGAGGGGGTGGCACTGAAGCTTTCTTT. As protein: CASSRGGGTEAFF.

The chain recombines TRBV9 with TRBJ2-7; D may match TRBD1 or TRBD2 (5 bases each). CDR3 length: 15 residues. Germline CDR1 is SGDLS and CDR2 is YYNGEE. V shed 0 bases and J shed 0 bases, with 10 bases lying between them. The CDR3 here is CASSVGGTDSYEQYF. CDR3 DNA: TGTGCCAGCAGCGTAGGAGGGACGGACTCCTACGAGCAGTACTTC.

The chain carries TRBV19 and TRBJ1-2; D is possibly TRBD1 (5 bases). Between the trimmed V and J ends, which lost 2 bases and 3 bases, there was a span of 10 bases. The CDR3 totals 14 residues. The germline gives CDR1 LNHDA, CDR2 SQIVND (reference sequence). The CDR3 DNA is TGTGCCAGTAGTATAAACCTGGGACACTATGGCTACACCTTC. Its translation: CASSINLGHYGYTF. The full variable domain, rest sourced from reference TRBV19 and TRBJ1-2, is DGGITQSPKYLFRKEGQNVTLSCEQNLNHDAMYWYRQDPGQGLRLIYYSQIVNDFQKGDIAEGYSVSREKKESFPLTVTSAQKNPTAFYLCASSINLGHYGYTFGSGTRLTVV.

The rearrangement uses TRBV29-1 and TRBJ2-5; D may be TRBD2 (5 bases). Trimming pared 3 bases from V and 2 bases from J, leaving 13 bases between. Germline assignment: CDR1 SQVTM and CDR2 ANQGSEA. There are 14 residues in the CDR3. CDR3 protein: CSVEQRPLQETQYF. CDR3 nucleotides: TGCAGCGTTGAGCAGCGGCCCCTACAAGAGACCCAGTACTTC.

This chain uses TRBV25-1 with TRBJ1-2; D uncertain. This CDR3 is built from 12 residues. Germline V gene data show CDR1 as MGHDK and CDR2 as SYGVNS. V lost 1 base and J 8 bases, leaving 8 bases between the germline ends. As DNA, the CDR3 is TGTGCCAGCAGTGAATCCTCCTACGGCTACACCTTC. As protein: CASSESSYGYTF.

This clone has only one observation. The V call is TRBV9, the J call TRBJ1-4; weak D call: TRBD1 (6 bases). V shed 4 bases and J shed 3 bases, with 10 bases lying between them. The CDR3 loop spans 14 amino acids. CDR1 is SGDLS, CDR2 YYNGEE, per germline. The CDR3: CASSTGIPNEKLFF. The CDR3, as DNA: TGTGCCAGCAGCACAGGGATTCCTAATGAAAAACTGTTTTTT.

The CDR3 coding sequence is TGTGCCAGCAGCTGGACGGTTACCTACGAGCAGTACTTC. Amino acid sequence: CASSWTVTYEQYF. The rearrangement joins TRBV13 to TRBJ2-7; no clear D. V was trimmed by 4 bases and J by 2 bases, leaving 9 bases between them. Looked up from germline, CDR1 is PRHDT and CDR2 is FYEKMQ (reference sequence). The CDR3 loop spans 13 amino acids.

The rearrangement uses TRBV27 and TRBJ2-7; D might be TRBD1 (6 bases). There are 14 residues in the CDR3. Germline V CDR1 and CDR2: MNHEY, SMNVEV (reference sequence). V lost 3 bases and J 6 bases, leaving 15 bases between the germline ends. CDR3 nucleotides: TGTGCCAGCAGTTTCAGAGTTGGGGGCGGCGAGCAGTACTTC. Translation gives CASSFRVGGGEQYF.

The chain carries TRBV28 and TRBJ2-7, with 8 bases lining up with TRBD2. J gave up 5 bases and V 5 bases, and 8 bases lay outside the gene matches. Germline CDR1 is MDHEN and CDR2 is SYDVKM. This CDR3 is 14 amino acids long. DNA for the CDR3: TGTGCCAGCAGTCCCGGACTAGCTGGCAACGAGCAGTACTTC. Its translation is CASSPGLAGNEQYF.

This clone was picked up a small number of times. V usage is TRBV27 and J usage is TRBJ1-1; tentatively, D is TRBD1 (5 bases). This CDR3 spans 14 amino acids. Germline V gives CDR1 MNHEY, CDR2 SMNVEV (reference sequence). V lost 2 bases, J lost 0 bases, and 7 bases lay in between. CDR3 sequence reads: CASSLDSLNTEAFF. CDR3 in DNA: TGTGCCAGCAGTTTAGACAGTTTGAACACTGAAGCTTTCTTT.

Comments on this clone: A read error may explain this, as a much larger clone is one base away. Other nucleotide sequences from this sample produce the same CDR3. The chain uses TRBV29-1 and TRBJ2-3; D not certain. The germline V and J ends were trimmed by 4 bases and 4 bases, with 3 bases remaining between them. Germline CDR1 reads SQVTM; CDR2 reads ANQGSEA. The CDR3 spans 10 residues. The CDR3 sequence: CSVVADTQYF. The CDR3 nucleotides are TGCAGCGTTGTGGCAGATACGCAGTATTTT.

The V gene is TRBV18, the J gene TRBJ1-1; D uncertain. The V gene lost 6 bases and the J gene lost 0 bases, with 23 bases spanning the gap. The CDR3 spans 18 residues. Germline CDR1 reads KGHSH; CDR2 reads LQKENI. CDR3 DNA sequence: TGTGCCAGCTCCAAATTATATGGCCGTCGTCTAATGAACACTGAAGCTTTCTTT. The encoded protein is CASSKLYGRRLMNTEAFF.

In DNA form, the CDR3 reads TGTGCCATCAGTGAACACAGGGGCTCCTACGAGCAGTACTTC. Translation: CAISEHRGSYEQYF. The rearrangement joins TRBV10-3 to TRBJ2-7; TRBD1 matches at 7 bases. Germline CDR1 and CDR2: ENHRY and SYGVKD. The CDR3 has 14 residues. V shed 3 bases, J shed 0 bases, and the junction held 2 bases outside the gene matches.

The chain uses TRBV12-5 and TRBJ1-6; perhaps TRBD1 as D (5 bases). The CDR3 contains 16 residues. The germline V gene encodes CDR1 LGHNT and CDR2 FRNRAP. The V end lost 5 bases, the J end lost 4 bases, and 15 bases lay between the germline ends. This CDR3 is CASGLGGGGYNSPLHF. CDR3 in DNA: TGTGCTAGTGGTCTCGGCGGGGGGGGATATAATTCACCCCTCCACTTT.

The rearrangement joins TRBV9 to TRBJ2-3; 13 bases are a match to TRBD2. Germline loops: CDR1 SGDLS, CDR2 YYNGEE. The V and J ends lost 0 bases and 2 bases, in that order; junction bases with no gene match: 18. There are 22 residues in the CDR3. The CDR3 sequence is CASSVAPLTSGGAYYFTDTQYF. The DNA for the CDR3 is TGTGCCAGCAGCGTAGCCCCATTAACTAGCGGGGGGGCCTACTATTTCACAGATACGCAGTATTTT.

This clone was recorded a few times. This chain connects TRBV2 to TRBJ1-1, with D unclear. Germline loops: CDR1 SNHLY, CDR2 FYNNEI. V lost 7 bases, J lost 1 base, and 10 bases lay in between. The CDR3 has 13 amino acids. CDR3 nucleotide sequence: TGTGCCAGCATTGTGACACAGAACACTGAAGCTTTCTTT. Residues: CASIVTQNTEAFF.

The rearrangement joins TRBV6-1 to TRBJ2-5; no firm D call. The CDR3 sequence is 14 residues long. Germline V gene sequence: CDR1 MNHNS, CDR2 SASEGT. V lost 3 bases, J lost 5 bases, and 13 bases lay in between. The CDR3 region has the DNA TGTGCCAGCAGTGAGCCAGGTTCTTTGGAGACCCAGTACTTC. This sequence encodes CASSEPGSLETQYF.

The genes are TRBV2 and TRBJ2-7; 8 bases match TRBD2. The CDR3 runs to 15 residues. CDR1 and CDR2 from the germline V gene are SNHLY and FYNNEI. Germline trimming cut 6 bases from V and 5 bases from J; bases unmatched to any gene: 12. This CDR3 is CASRGTSEPPNEQYF. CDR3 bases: TGTGCCAGCAGGGGGACTAGTGAGCCCCCGAACGAGCAGTACTTC.

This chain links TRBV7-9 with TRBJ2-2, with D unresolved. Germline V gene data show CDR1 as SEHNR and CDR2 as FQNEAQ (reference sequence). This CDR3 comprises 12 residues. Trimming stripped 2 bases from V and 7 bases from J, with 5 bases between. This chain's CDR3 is CASSLFDGELFF. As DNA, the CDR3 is TGTGCCAGCAGCTTATTCGACGGGGAGCTGTTTTTT. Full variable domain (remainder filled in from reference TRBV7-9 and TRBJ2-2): DTGVSQNPRHKITKRGQNVTFRCDPISEHNRLYWYRQTLGQGPEFLTYFQNEAQLEKSRLLSDRFSAERPKGSFSTLEIQRTEQGDSAMYLCASSLFDGELFFGEGSRLTVL.

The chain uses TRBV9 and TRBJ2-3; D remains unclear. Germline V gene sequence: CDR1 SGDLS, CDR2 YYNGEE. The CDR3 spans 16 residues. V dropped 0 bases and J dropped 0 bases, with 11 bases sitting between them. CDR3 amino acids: CASSVDYGTSTDTQYF. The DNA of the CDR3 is TGTGCCAGCAGCGTAGATTATGGCACTAGCACAGATACGCAGTATTTT.

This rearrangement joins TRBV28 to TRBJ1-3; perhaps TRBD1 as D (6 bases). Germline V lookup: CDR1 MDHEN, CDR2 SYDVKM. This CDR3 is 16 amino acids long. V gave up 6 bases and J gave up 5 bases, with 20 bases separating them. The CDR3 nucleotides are TGTGCCAGCAGCAGATCACAGGGAAGCAGGAGAAACACCATATATTTT. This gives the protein CASSRSQGSRRNTIYF.

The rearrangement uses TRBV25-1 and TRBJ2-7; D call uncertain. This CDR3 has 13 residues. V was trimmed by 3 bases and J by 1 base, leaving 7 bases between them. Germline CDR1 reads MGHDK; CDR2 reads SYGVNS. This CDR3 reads CASSDSGSYEQYF. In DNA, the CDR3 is TGTGCCAGCAGTGATAGTGGGTCCTACGAGCAGTACTTC.

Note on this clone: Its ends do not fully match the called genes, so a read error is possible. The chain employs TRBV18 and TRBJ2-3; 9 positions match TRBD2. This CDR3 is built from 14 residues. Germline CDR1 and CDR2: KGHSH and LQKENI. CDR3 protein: CANSPPGSREGAYF. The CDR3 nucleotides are TGTGCCAACTCACCTCCCGGGTCGCGGGAGGGTGCGTATTTT.

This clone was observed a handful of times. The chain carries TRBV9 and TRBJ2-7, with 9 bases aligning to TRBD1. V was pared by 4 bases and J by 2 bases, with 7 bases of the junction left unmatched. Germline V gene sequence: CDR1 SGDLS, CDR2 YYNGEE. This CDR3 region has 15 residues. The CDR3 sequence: CASSPEGQGAYEQYF. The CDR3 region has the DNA TGTGCCAGCAGCCCTGAGGGACAGGGTGCCTACGAGCAGTACTTC.

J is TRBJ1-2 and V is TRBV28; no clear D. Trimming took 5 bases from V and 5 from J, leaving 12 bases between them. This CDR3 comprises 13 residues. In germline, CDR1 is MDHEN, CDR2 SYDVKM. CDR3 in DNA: TGTGCCAGCAGTAGCGACCGCAGTTATGGCTACACCTTC. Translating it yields CASSSDRSYGYTF.

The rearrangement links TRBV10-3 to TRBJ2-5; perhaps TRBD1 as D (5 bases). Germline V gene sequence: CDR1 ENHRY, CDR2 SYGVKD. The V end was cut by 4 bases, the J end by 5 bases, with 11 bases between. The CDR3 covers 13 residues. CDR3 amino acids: CAISVRQGETQYF. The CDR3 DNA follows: TGTGCCATCAGTGTCAGGCAGGGTGAGACCCAGTACTTC.